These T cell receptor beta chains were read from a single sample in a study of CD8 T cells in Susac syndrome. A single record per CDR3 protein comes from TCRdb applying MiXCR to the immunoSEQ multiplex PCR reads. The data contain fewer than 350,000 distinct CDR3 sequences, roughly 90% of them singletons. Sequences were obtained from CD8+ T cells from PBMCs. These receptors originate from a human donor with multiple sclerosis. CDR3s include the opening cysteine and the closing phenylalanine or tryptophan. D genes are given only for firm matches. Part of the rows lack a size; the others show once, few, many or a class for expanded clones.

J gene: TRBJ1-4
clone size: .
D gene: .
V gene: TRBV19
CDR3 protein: CASSIFLQGLTNEKLFF
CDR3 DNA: TGTGCCAGTAGTATCTTCCTACAGGGTCTGACTAATGAAAAACTGTTTTTT

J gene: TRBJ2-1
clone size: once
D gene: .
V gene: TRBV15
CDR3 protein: CATSRDWVEFIVPYNEQFF
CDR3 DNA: TGTGCCACCAGCAGAGATTGGGTGGAGTTCATAGTCCCCTACAATGAGCAGTTCTTC

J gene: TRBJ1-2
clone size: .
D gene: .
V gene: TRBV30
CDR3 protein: CAWSVTGSIHGYTF
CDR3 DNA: TGTGCCTGGAGTGTAACAGGGTCCATTCATGGCTACACCTTC

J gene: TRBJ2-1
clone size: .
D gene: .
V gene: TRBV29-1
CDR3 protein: CSVVGASGSSYNEQFF
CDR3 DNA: TGCAGCGTTGTGGGGGCCAGCGGATCTTCCTACAATGAGCAGTTCTTC

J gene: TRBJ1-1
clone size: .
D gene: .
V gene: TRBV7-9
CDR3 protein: CASSLAGSGTEAFF
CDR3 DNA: TGTGCCAGCAGCTTGGCAGGGTCTGGCACTGAAGCTTTCTTT

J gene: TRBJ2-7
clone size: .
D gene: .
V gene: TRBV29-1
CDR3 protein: CSVEDGHSYEQYF
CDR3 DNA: TGCAGCGTTGAAGACGGACACTCCTACGAGCAGTACTTC

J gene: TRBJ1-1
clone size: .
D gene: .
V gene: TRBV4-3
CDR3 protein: CASSQDGGQNTEAFF
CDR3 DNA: TGCGCCAGCAGCCAAGACGGGGGACAGAACACTGAAGCTTTCTTT

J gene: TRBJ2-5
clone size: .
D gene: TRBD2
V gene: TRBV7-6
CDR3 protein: CASSAGTGGETQYF
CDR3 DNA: TGTGCCAGCAGCGCCGGGACGGGGGGAGAGACCCAGTACTTC

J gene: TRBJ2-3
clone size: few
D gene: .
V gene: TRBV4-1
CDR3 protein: CASSQGEVSGDTQYF
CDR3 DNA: TGCGCCAGCAGCCAAGGGGAGGTTAGCGGAGATACGCAGTATTTT

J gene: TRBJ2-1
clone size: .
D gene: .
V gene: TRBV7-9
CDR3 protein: CASCSPRTPEQFF
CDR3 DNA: TGTGCCAGCTGCTCCCCCCGTACGCCCGAGCAGTTCTTC

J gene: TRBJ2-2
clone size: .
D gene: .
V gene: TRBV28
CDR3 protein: CASSPMDSRTGTGELFF
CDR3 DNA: TGTGCCAGCAGTCCAATGGACTCCCGCACGGGTACCGGGGAGCTGTTTTTT

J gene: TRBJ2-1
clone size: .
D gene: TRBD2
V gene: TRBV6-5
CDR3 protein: CASSYGLAGYNEQFF
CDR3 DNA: TGTGCCAGCAGTTACGGCCTAGCGGGGTACAATGAGCAGTTCTTC

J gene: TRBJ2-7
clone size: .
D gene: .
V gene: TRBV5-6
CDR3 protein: CASSHQGLNSYEQYF
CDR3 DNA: TGTGCCAGCAGCCATCAGGGACTGAACTCCTACGAGCAGTACTTC

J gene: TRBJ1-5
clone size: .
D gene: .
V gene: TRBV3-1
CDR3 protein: CASSQERTPHQPQHF
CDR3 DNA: TGTGCCAGCAGCCAAGAAAGGACTCCTCATCAGCCCCAGCATTTT

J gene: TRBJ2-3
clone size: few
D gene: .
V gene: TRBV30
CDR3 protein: CAWSVGQGNTDTQYF
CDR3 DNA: TGTGCCTGGAGTGTCGGTCAGGGAAACACAGATACGCAGTATTTT

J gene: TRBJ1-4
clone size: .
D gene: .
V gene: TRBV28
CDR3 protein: CASSPSHRDNNEKLFF
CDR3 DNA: TGTGCCAGCAGTCCTTCTCACAGGGACAATAATGAAAAACTGTTTTTT

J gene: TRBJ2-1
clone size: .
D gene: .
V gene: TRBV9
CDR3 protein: CASSVVGDSYNEQFF
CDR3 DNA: TGTGCCAGCAGCGTAGTAGGCGACAGTTACAATGAGCAGTTCTTC

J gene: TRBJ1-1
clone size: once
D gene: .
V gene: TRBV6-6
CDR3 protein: CASTLTAMNTEAFF
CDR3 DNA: TGTGCCAGCACCCTGACTGCTATGAACACTGAAGCTTTCTTT

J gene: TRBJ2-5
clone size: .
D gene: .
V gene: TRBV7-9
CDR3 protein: CASSLVGQGSPGETQYF
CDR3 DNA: TGTGCCAGCAGCTTAGTGGGGCAGGGATCACCGGGGGAGACCCAGTACTTC

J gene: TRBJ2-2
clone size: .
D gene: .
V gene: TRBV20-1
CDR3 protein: CSATRPGLHGELFF
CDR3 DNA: TGCAGTGCCACAAGACCGGGGCTTCACGGGGAGCTGTTTTTT

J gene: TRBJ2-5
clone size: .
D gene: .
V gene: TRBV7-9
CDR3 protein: CASSLPHEETQYF
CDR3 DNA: TGTGCCAGCAGCTTACCCCATGAAGAGACCCAGTACTTC

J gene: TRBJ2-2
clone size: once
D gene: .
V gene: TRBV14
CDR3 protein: CASSQSRELFF
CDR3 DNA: TGTGCCAGCAGCCAATCTCGGGAGCTGTTTTTT

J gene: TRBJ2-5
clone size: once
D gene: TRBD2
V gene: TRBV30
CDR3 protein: CAWSSLAGYQETQYF
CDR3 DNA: TGTGCCTGGAGTAGTCTAGCGGGGTATCAAGAGACCCAGTACTTC

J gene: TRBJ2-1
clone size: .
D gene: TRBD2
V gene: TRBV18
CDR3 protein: CASSPRDPGLAAYNEQFF
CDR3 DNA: TGTGCCAGCTCACCACGTGATCCGGGACTAGCGGCCTACAATGAGCAGTTCTTC

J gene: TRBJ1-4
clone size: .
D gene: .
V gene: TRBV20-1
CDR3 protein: CSARGPPTNEKLFF
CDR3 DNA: TGCAGTGCTAGAGGACCGCCAACTAATGAAAAACTGTTTTTT

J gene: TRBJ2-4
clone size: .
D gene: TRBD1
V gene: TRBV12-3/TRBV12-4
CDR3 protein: CASRSGTGADIQYF
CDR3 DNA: TGTGCCAGCAGGTCCGGGACAGGGGCGGACATTCAGTACTTC

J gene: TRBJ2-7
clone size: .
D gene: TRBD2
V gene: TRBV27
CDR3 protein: CASGTTSVAYEQYF
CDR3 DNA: TGTGCCAGCGGAACAACTAGCGTCGCCTACGAGCAGTACTTC

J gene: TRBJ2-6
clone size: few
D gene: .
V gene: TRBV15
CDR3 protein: CATSRDSGANVLTF
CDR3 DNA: TGTGCCACCAGCAGAGATAGTGGGGCCAACGTCCTGACTTTC

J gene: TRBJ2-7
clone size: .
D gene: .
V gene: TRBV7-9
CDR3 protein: CASSFTGSHEQYF
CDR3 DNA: TGTGCCAGCAGCTTTACAGGGTCCCACGAGCAGTACTTC

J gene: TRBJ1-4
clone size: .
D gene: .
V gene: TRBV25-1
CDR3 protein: CASSEFEGANEKLFF
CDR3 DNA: TGTGCCAGCAGTGAGTTCGAGGGGGCTAATGAAAAACTGTTTTTT

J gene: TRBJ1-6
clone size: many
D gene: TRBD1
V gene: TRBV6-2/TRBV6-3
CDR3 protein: CASSYGTGWNSPLHF
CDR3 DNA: TGTGCCAGCAGTTACGGGACAGGGTGGAATTCACCCCTCCACTTT

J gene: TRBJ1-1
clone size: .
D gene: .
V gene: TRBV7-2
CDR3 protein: CASTPGYTEAFF
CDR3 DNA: TGTGCCAGCACTCCCGGGTACACTGAAGCTTTCTTT

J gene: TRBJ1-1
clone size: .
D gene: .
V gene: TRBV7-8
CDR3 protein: CASSLGGSGTEAFF
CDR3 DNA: TGTGCCAGCAGCTTAGGGGGTTCTGGGACTGAAGCTTTCTTT